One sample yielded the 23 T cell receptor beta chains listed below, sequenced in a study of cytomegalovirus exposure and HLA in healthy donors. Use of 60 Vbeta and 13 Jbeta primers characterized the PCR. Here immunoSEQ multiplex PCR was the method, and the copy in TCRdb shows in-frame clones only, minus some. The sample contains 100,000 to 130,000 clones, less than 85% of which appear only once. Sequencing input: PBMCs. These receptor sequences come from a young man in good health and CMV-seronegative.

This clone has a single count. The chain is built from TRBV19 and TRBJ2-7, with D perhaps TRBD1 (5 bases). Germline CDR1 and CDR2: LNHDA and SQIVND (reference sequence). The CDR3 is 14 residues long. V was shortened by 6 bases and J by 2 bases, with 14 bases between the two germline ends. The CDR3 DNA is TGTGCCAGTAGCCCCAGGGTGGGGACCTACGAGCAGTACTTC. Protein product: CASSPRVGTYEQYF.

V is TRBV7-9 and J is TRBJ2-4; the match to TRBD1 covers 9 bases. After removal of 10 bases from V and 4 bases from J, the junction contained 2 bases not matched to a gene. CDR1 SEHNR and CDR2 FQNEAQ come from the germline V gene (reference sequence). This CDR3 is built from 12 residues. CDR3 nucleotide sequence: TGTGCCATTGACAGGGGGAAAAACATTCAGTACTTC. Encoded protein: CAIDRGKNIQYF.

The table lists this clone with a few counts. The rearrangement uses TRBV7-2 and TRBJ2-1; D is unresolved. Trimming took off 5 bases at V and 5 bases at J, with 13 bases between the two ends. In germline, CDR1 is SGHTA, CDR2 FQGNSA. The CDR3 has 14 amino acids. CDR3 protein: CASSSLGYNNEQFF. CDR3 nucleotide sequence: TGTGCCAGCAGCAGCCTAGGATATAACAATGAGCAGTTCTTC.

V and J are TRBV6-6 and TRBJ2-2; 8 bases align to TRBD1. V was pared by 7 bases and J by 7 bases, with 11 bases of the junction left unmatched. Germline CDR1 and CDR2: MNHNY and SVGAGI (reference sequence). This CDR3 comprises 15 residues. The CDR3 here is CASTLAAGGGGELFF. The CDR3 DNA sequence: TGTGCCAGCACCCTGGCGGCAGGGGGCGGCGGGGAGCTGTTTTTT.

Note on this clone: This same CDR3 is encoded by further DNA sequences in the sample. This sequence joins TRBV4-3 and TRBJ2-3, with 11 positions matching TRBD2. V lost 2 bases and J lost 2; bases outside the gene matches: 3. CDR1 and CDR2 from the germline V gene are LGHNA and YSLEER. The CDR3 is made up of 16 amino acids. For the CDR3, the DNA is TGCGCCAGCAGCCAACTAGCGGGGGGACCCACAGATACGCAGTATTTT. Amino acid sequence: CASSQLAGGPTDTQYF.

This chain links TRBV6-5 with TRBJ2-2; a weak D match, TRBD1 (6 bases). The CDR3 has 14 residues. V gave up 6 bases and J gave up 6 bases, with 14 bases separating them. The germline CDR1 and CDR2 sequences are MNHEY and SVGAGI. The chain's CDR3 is CASSLTGKAGELFF. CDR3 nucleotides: TGTGCCAGCAGCCTTACAGGGAAGGCCGGGGAGCTGTTTTTT.

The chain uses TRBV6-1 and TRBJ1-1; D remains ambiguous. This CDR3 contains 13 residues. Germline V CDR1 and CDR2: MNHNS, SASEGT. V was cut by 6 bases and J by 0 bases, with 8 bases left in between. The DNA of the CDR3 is TGTGCCAGCAGGCCTAGAGTGAACACTGAAGCTTTCTTT. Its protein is CASRPRVNTEAFF.

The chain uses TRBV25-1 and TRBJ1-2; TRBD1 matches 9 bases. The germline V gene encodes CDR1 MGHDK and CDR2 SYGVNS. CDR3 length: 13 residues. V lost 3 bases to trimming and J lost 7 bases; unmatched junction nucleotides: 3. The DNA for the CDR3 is TGTGCCAGCAGTGACGGGACAGGGTGTGGCTACACCTTC. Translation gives CASSDGTGCGYTF.

The CDR3 bases are TGTGCCAGCAGCCAAGGCGCGGGGTGGAGTGGGACCCAGTACTTC. Its translation: CASSQGAGWSGTQYF. The chain uses TRBV14 and TRBJ2-5; TRBD2 is a possible D gene (6 bases). Germline V gene sequence: CDR1 SGHDN, CDR2 FVKESK. Deletions cut 1 base from V and 7 bases from J, with 16 bases between. The CDR3 spans 15 residues.

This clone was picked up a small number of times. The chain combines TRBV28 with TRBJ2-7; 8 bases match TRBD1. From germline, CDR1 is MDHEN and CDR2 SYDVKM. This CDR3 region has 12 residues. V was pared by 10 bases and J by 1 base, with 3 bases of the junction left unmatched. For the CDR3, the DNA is TGTGCCACAAGACAGGGGTCCTACGAGCAGTACTTC. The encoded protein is CATRQGSYEQYF.

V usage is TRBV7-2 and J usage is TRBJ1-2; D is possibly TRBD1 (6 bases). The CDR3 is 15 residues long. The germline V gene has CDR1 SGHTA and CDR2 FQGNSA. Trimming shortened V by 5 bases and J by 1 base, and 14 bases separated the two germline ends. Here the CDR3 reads CASSPGVRDNYGYTF. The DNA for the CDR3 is TGTGCCAGCAGCCCAGGGGTTAGGGATAACTATGGCTACACCTTC.

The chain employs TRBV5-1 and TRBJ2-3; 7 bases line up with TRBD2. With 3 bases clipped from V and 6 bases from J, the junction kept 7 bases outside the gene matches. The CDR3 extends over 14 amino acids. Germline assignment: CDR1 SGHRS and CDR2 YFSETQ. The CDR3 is CASSSSGVGDTQYF. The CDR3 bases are TGCGCCAGCAGCTCAAGCGGGGTCGGGGATACGCAGTATTTT.

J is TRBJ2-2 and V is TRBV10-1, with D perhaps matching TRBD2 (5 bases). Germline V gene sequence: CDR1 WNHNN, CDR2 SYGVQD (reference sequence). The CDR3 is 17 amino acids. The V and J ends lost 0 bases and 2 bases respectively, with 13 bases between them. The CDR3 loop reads CASSESGGRQNTGELFF. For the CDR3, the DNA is TGCGCCAGCAGTGAGTCTGGAGGTCGGCAAAACACCGGGGAGCTGTTTTTT.

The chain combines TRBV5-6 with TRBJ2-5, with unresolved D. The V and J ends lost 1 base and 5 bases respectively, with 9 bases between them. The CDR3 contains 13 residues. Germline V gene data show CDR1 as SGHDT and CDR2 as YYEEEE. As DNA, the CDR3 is TGTGCCAGCAGCTTGTCAGGTGGGGAGACCCAGTACTTC. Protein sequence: CASSLSGGETQYF.

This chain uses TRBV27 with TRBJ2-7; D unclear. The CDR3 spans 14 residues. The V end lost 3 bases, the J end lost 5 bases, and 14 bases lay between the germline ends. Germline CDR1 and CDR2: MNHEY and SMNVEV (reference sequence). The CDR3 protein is CASSFGSARDEQYF. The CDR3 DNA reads TGTGCCAGCAGTTTTGGGTCGGCCCGGGACGAGCAGTACTTC.

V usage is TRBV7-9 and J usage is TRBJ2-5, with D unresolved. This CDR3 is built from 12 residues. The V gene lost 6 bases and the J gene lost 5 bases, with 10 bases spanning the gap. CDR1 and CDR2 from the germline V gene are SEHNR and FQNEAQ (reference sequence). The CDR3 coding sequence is TGTGCCAGCAGTTTTTCAGTGGAGACCCAGTACTTC. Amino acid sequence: CASSFSVETQYF.

CDR3 region: CASSSPGHLFQPQHF. The CDR3 DNA reads as TGTGCCAGTAGTAGCCCGGGACACCTGTTTCAGCCCCAGCATTTT. This chain connects TRBV19 to TRBJ1-5, with D possibly matching TRBD1 (6 bases). Germline CDR1 reads LNHDA; CDR2 reads SQIVND (reference sequence). CDR3 size: 15 residues. Trimming shortened V by 4 bases and J by 6 bases, and 16 bases separated the two germline ends.

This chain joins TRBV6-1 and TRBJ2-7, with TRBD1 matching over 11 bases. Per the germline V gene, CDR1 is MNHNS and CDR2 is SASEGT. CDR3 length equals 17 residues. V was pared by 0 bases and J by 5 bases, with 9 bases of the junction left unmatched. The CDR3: CASSEATPGQGDHEQYF. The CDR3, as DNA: TGTGCCAGCAGTGAAGCAACACCGGGACAGGGGGACCACGAGCAGTACTTC.

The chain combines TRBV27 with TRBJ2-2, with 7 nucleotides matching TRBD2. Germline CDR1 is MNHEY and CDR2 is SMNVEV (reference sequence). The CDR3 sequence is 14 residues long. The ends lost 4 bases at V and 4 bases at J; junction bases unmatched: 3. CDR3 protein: CASSSGTTTGELFF. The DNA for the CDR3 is TGTGCCAGCAGTTCGGGGACTACCACCGGGGAGCTGTTTTTT.

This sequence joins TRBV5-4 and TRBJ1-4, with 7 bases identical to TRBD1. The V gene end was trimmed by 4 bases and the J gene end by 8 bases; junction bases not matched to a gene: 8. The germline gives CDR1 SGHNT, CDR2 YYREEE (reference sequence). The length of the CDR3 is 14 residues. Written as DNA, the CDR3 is TGTGCCAGCAGCCTAAAAGGGGGCGGAGAAAAACTGTTTTTT. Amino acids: CASSLKGGGEKLFF.

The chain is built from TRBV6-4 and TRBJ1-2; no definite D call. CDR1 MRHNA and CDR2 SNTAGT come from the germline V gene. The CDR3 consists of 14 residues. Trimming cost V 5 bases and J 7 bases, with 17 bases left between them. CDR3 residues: CASSRGPLGGGYTF. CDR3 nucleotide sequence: TGTGCCAGCAGTCGCGGGCCCCTCGGCGGTGGCTACACCTTC.

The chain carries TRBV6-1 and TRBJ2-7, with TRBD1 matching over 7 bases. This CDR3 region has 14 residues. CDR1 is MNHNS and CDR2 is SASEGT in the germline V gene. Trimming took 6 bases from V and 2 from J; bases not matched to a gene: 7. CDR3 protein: CASSRTGETYEQYF. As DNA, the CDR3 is TGTGCCAGCAGCAGGACAGGAGAAACCTACGAGCAGTACTTC.

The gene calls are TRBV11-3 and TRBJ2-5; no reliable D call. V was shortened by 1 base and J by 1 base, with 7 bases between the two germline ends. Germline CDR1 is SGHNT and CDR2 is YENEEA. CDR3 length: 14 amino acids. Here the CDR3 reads CASSLGQAQETQYF. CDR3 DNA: TGTGCCAGCAGCTTAGGTCAGGCCCAAGAGACCCAGTACTTC.